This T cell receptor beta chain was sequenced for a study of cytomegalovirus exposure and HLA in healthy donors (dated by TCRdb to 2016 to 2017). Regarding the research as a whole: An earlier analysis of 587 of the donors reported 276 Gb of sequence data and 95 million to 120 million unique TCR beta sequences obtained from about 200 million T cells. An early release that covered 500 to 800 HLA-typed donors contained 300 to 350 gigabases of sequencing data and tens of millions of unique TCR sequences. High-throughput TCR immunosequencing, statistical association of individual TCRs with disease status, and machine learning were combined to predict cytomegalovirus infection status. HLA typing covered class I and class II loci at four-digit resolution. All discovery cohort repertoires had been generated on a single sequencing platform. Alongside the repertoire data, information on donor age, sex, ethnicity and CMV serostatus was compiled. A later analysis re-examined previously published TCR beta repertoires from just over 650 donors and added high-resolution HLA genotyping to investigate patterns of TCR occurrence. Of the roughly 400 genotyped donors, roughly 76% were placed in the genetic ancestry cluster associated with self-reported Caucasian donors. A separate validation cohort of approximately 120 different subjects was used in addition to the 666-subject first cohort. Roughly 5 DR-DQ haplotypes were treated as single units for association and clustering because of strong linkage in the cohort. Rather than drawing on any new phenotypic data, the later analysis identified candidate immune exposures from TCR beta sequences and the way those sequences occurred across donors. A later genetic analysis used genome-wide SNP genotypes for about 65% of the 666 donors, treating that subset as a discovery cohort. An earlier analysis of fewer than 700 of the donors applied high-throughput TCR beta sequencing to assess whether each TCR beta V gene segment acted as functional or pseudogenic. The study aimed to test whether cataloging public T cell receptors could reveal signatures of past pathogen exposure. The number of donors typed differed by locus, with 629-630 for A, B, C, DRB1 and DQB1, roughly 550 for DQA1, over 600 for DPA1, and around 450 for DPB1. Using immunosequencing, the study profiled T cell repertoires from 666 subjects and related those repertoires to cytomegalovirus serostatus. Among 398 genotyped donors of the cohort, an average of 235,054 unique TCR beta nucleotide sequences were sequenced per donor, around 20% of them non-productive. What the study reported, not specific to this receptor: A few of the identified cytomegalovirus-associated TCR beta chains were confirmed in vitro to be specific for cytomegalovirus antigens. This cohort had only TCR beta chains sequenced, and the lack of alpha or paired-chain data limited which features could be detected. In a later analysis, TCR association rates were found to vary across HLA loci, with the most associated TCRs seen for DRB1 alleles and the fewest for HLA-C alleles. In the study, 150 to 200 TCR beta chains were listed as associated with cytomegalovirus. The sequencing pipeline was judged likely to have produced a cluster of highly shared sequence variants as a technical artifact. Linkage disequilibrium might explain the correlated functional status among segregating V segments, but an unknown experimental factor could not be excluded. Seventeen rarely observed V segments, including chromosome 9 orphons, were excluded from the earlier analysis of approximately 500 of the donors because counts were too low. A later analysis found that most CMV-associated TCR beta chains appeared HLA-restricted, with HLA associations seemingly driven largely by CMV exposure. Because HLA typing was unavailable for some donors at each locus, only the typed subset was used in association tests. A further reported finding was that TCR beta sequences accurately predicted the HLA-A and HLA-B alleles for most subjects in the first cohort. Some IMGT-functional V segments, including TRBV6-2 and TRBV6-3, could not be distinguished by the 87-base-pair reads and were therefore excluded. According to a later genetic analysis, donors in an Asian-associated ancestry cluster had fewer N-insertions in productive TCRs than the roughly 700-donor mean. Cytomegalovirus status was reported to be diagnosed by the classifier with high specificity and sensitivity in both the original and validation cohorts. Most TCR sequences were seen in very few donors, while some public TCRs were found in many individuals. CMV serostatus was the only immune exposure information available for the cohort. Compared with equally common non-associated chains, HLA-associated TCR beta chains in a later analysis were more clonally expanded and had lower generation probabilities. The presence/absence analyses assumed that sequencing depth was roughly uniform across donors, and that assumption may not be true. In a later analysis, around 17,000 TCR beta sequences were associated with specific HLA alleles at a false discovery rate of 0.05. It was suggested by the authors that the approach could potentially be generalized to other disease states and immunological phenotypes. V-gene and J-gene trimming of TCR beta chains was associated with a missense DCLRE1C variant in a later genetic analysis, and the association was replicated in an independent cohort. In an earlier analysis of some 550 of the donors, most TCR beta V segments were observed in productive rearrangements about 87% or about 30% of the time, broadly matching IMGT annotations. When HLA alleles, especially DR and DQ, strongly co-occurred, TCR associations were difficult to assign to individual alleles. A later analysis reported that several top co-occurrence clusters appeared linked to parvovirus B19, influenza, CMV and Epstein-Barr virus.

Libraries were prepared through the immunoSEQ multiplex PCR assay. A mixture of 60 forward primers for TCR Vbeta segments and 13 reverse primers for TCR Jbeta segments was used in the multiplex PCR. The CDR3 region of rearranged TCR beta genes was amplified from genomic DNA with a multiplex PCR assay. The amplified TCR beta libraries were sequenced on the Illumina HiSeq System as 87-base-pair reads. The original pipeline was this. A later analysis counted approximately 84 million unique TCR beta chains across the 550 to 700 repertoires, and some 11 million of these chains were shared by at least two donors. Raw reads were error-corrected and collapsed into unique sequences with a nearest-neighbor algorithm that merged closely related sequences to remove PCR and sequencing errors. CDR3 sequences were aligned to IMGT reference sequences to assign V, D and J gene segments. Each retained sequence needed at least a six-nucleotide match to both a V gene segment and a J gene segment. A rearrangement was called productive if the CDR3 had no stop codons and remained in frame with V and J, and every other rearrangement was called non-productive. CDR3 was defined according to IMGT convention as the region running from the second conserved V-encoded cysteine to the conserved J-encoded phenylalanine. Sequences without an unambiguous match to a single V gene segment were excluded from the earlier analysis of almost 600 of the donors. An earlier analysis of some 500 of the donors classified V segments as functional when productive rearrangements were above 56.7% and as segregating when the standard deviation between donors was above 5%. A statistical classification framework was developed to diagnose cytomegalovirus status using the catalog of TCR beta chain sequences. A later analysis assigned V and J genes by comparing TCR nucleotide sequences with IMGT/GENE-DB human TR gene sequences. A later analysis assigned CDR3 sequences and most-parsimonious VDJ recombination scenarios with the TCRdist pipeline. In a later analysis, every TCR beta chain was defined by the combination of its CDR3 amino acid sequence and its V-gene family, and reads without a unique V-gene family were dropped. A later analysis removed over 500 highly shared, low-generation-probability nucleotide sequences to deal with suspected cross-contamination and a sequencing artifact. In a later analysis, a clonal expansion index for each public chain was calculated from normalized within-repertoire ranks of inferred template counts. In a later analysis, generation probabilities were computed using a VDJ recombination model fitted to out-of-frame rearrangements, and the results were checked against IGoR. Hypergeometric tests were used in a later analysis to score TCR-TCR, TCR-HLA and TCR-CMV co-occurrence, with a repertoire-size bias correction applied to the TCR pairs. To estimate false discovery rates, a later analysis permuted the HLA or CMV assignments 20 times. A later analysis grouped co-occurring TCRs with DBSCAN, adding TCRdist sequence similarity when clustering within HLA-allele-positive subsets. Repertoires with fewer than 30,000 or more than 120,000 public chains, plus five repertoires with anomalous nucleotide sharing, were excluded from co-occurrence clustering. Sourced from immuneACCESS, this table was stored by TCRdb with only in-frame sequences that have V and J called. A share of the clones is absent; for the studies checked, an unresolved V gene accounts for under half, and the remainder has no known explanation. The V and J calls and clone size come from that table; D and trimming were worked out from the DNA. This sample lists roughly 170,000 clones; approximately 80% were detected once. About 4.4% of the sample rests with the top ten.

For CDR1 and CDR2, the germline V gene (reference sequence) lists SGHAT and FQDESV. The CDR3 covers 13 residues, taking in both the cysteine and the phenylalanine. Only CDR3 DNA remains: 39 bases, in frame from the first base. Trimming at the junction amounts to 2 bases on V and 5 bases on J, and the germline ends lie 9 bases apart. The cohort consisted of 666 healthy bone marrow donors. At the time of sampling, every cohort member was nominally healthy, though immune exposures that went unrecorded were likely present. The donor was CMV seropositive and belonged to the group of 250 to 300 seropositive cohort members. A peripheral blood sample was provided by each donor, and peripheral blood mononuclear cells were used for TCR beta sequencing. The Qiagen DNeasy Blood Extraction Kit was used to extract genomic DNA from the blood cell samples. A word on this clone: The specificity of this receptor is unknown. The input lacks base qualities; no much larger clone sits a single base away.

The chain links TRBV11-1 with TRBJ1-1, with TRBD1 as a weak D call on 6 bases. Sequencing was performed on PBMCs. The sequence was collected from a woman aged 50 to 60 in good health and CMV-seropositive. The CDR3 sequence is CASSLYRETEAFF. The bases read TGTGCCAGCAGCTTATACAGGGAAACTGAAGCTTTCTTT.